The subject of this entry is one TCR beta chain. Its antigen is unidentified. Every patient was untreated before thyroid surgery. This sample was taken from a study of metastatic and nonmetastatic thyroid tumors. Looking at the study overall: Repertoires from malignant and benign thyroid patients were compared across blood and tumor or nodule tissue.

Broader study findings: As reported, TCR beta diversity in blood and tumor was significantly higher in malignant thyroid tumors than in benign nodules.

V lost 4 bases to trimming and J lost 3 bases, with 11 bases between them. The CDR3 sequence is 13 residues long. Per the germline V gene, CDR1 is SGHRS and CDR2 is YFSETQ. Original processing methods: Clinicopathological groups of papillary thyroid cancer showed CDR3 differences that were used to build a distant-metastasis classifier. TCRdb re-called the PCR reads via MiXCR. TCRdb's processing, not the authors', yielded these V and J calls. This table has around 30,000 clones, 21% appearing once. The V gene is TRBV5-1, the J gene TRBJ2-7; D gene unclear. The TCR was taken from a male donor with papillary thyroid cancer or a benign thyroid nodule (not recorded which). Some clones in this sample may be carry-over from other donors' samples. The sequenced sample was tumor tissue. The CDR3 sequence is CASSRDFLYEQYF. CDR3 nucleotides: TGCGCCAGCAGCAGGGATTTCCTCTACGAGCAGTACTTC. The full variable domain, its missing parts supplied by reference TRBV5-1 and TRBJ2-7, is KAGVTQTPRYLIKTRGQQVTLSCSPISGHRSVSWYQQTPGQGLQFLFEYFSETQRNKGNFPGRFSGRQFSNSRSEMNVSTLELGDSALYLCASSRDFLYEQYFGPGTRLTVT.